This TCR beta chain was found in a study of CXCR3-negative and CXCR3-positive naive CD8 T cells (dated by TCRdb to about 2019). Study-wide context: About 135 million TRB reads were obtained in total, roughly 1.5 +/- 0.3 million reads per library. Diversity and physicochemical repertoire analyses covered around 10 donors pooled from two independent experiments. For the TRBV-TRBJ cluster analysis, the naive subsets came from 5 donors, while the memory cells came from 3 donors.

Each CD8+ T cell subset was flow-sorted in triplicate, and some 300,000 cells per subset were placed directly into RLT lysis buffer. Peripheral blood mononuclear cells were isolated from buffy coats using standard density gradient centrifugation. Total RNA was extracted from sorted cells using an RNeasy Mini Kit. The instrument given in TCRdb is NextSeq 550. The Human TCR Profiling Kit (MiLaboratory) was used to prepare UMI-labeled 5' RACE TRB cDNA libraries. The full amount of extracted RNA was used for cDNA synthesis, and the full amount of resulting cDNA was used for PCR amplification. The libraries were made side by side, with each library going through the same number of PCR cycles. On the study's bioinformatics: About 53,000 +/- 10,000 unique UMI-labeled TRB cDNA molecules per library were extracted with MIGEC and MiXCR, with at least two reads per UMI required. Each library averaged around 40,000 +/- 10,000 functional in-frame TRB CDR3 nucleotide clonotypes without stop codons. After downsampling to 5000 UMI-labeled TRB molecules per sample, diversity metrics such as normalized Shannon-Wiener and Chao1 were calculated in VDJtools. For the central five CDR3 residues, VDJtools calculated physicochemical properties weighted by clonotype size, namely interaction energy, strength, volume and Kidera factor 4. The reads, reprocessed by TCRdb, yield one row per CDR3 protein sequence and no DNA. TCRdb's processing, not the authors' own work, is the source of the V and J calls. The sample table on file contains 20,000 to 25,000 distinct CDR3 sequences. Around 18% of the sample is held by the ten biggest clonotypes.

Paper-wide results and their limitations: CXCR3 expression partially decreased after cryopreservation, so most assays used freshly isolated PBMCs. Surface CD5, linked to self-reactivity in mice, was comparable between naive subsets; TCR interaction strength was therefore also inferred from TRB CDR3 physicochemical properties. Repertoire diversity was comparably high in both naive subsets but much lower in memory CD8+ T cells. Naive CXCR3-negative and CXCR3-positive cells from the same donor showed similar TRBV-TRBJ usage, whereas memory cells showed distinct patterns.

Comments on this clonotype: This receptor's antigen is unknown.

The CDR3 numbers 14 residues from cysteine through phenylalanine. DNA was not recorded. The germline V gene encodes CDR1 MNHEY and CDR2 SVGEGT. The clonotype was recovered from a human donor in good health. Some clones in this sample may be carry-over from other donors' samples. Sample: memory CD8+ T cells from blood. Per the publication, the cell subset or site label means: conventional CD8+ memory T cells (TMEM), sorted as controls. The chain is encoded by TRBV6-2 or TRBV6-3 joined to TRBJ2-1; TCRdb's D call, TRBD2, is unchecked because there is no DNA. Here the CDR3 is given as CATGAGTSYNEQFF.